The text below deals with one T cell receptor beta chain. Its target is not known. This sample stems from a study of cytomegalovirus exposure and HLA in healthy donors. Study as a whole: In terms of ancestry, the Caucasian-associated cluster contained around four fifths of the roughly 400 genotyped donors. Study-wide results and limits: Analysis was performed later, and it showed HLA-associated TCR beta chains to be more clonally expanded than equally common others. The authors enumerated roughly 180 TCR beta chains as linked to cytomegalovirus. By a later analysis, the bulk of CMV-associated TCR beta chains appeared HLA-restricted.

The primer mix had 60 Vbeta and 13 Jbeta primers. Assay used: immunoSEQ multiplex PCR; TCRdb lists only in-frame clones, some missing. The sample holds 65,000 to 85,000 clones, around 63% seen once. The ends lost 5 bases at V and 4 bases at J; junction bases unmatched: 7. Germline V gives CDR1 MDHEN, CDR2 SYDVKM. The CDR3 runs to 14 residues. The sample was PBMCs. This TCR was sampled from a woman aged 25 to 39 in good health and CMV-seronegative. V usage is TRBV28 and J usage is TRBJ1-2; 7 nucleotides line up with TRBD1. Written as DNA, the CDR3 is TGTGCCAGCAGTGCCCCGGGACAGCTCTATGGCTACACCTTC. It translates to CASSAPGQLYGYTF.